This entry is about one T cell receptor (beta chain). Its matching antigen is unknown. These data come from a study of cytomegalovirus exposure and HLA in healthy donors. Amplification used 60 Vbeta primers and 13 Jbeta primers. Data came from immunoSEQ multiplex PCR; TCRdb stores just in-frame clones and leaves some out. The sample consists of 200,000 to 250,000 clones, roughly 87% of them appearing once. Germline CDR1 reads LNHNV; CDR2 reads YYDKDF (reference sequence). V was trimmed by 0 bases and J by 6 bases, leaving 18 bases between them. CDR3 size: 17 residues. Study-wide findings and caveats: One variant, a missense change in DCLRE1C, was linked in a later analysis to TCR beta V- and J-gene trimming.

The sequenced material came from PBMCs. The chain has TRBV15 and TRBJ2-1, with D possibly TRBD2 on 5 matching bases. The TCR originated in a woman between 40 and 55 years old in good health and CMV-seropositive. The CDR3 loop is CATSRDPPGGPINEQFF. Written as DNA, the CDR3 is TGTGCCACCAGCAGAGATCCCCCAGGCGGGCCTATCAATGAGCAGTTCTTC.